This entry lists 13 T cell receptor beta chains sequenced from one sample in a study of siplizumab effects on memory and regulatory T cells. Produced via immunoSEQ multiplex PCR; TCRdb's table is partial and in-frame only. The sample holds 95,000 to 130,000 clones, approximately 94% seen once. The source material was non-Treg CD4+ T cells sorted from blood. The receptors were sampled from a human donor in good health.

The chain recombines TRBV5-1 with TRBJ1-6; TRBD1 might be the D (5 bases). The V end lost 4 bases, the J end lost 10 bases, and 21 bases lay between the germline ends. Germline V gene sequence: CDR1 SGHRS, CDR2 YFSETQ. CDR3 length: 16 residues. CDR3: CASSPLPGANGSPLHF. CDR3 DNA sequence: TGCGCCAGCAGCCCCCTACCCGGGGCGAACGGATCACCCCTCCACTTT.

V usage is TRBV18 and J usage is TRBJ2-7; perhaps TRBD1 as D (5 bases). This CDR3 region has 13 residues. CDR1 is KGHSH, CDR2 LQKENI, per germline. Trimming shortened V by 2 bases and J by 4 bases, and 9 bases separated the two germline ends. DNA of the CDR3: TGTGCCAGCTCACCAGCGACAGCTTACGAGCAGTACTTC. Translated: CASSPATAYEQYF.

This sequence joins TRBV5-1 and TRBJ2-2; D not certain. Trimming took 3 bases from V and 5 from J, leaving 20 bases between them. This CDR3 spans 17 amino acids. From germline, CDR1 is SGHRS and CDR2 YFSETQ. The CDR3 region is CASSSSSSVEVTGELFF. Here the CDR3 DNA reads TGCGCCAGCAGCTCATCTAGTTCCGTAGAGGTGACCGGGGAGCTGTTTTTT.

This clone was observed a single time. V is TRBV4-2 and J is TRBJ2-1, with 13 bases that match TRBD2. V was pared by 3 bases and J by 8 bases, with 13 bases of the junction left unmatched. Germline loops: CDR1 LGHNA, CDR2 YNFKEQ. This CDR3 has 18 amino acids. CDR3 nucleotide sequence: TGTGCCAGCAGCCATGTTCCCTTTACTAGCGGGGGGGCCTATGAGCAGTTCTTC. It translates to CASSHVPFTSGGAYEQFF.

This chain links TRBV6-1 with TRBJ1-1, with D uncertain. The CDR3 is 13 amino acids. Trimming stripped 6 bases from V and 1 base from J, with 9 bases between. Germline lookup yields CDR1 MNHNS and CDR2 SASEGT. CDR3 loop: CASRPRSNTEAFF. CDR3 bases: TGTGCCAGCAGGCCACGATCGAACACTGAAGCTTTCTTT.

V usage is TRBV19 and J usage is TRBJ1-2, with 7 bases matching TRBD1. The length of the CDR3 is 15 residues. Germline lookup yields CDR1 LNHDA and CDR2 SQIVND (reference sequence). Trimming at V came to 6 bases and at J to 0 bases, leaving 7 bases not matched to a gene. The CDR3 region is CASSEGALSNYGYTF. DNA for the CDR3: TGTGCCAGTAGCGAGGGGGCGCTTTCTAACTATGGCTACACCTTC. Filled out from reference TRBV19 and TRBJ1-2, the complete variable domain reads DGGITQSPKYLFRKEGQNVTLSCEQNLNHDAMYWYRQDPGQGLRLIYYSQIVNDFQKGDIAEGYSVSREKKESFPLTVTSAQKNPTAFYLCASSEGALSNYGYTFGSGTRLTVV.

This chain uses TRBV5-1 with TRBJ2-3; D remains ambiguous. V gave up 0 bases and J gave up 4 bases, with 18 bases separating them. The CDR3 runs 17 residues. Germline-derived CDR1 and CDR2 are SGHRS and YFSETQ. CDR3: CASSLERDGWYADTQYF. The CDR3 bases are TGCGCCAGCAGCTTGGAAAGGGATGGGTGGTATGCAGATACGCAGTATTTT. Using reference TRBV5-1 and TRBJ2-3 for the parts outside the CDR3, the full variable domain is KAGVTQTPRYLIKTRGQQVTLSCSPISGHRSVSWYQQTPGQGLQFLFEYFSETQRNKGNFPGRFSGRQFSNSRSEMNVSTLELGDSALYLCASSLERDGWYADTQYFGPGTRLTVL.

The rearrangement links TRBV7-8 to TRBJ2-1, with D unclear. V was trimmed by 8 bases and J by 9 bases, leaving 14 bases between them. This CDR3 comprises 12 residues. CDR1 SGHVS and CDR2 FQNEAQ come from the germline V gene. The CDR3 DNA reads TGTGCCAGCTCCAACAGTGTGGTTGAGCAGTTCTTC. Translating gives CASSNSVVEQFF.

The chain couples TRBV5-1 to TRBJ2-3, with a possible D match to TRBD2 (5 bases). V was trimmed by 6 bases and J by 3 bases, leaving 23 bases between them. The CDR3 consists of 17 residues. Germline V gives CDR1 SGHRS, CDR2 YFSETQ. In DNA form, the CDR3 reads TGCGCCAGCACCCCACTATCGACTACCCAGCGAACAGATACGCAGTATTTT. This gives the protein CASTPLSTTQRTDTQYF.

This chain joins TRBV5-1 and TRBJ2-1; 7 nucleotides line up with TRBD2. Germline lookup yields CDR1 SGHRS and CDR2 YFSETQ. Losses at the gene ends were 0 bases for V and 5 bases for J; bases not matched to a gene: 5. The CDR3 contains 15 residues. The CDR3: CASSLDVRGNNEQFF. For the CDR3, the DNA is TGCGCCAGCAGCTTGGACGTGCGGGGGAACAATGAGCAGTTCTTC.

CDR3 sequence reads: CASSAPSGRVNEQFF. As DNA, the CDR3 is TGTGCCAGCAGCGCTCCTAGCGGGAGGGTCAATGAGCAGTTCTTC. The chain couples TRBV9 to TRBJ2-1, with 12 bases that match TRBD2. CDR1 is SGDLS, CDR2 YYNGEE, per germline. The trim removed 3 bases at V and 6 bases at J, leaving 4 bases unmatched. This CDR3 has 15 amino acids.

The chain employs TRBV5-4 and TRBJ2-7; 10 bases fit TRBD1. The V gene end was trimmed by 4 bases and the J gene end by 0 bases; junction bases not matched to a gene: 7. The CDR3 has 16 residues. Germline loops: CDR1 SGHNT, CDR2 YYREEE (reference sequence). The CDR3 sequence: CASSIGQGVNSYEQYF. The CDR3 DNA sequence: TGTGCCAGCAGCATAGGACAGGGGGTGAACTCCTACGAGCAGTACTTC. Combining the CDR3 with reference TRBV5-4 and TRBJ2-7 gives the whole variable domain ETGVTQSPTHLIKTRGQQVTLRCSSQSGHNTVSWYQQALGQGPQFIFQYYREEENGRGNFPPRFSGLQFPNYSSELNVNALELDDSALYLCASSIGQGVNSYEQYFGPGTRLTVT.

V gene TRBV6-5 combines with J gene TRBJ1-2; no reliable D call. There are 16 residues in the CDR3. Trimming took off 0 bases at V and 1 base at J, with 12 bases between the two ends. In germline, CDR1 is MNHEY, CDR2 SVGAGI. The CDR3 loop is CASSYSYREVNYGYTF. DNA for the CDR3: TGTGCCAGCAGTTACTCCTACAGAGAAGTTAACTATGGCTACACCTTC.